This entry lists 22 T cell receptor beta chains sequenced from one sample in a study of ipilimumab plus nivolumab after autologous stem cell transplantation. The assay was immunoSEQ multiplex PCR, and TCRdb's table has in-frame clones only and misses some. Of tens of thousands of clones listed, roughly four fifths are singletons. Sequences were derived from PBMCs, sampled in a trial of ipilimumab plus nivolumab as post-transplant consolidation. The receptors shown here come from a male donor with diffuse large B-cell lymphoma.

V usage is TRBV5-1 and J usage is TRBJ2-3; possibly TRBD2 for D (5 bases). Trimming stripped 4 bases from V and 0 bases from J, with 12 bases between. Germline CDR1 is SGHRS and CDR2 is YFSETQ. The CDR3 spans 15 residues. The CDR3 spells CASSPLAASTDTQYF. DNA of the CDR3: TGCGCCAGCAGCCCCCTAGCAGCTAGCACAGATACGCAGTATTTT. Combining the CDR3 with reference TRBV5-1 and TRBJ2-3 gives the whole variable domain KAGVTQTPRYLIKTRGQQVTLSCSPISGHRSVSWYQQTPGQGLQFLFEYFSETQRNKGNFPGRFSGRQFSNSRSEMNVSTLELGDSALYLCASSPLAASTDTQYFGPGTRLTVL.

As concerns this clone: A clone one base away is much larger, so this may be a read error. Other DNA sequences in this sample translate to the same CDR3. The gene calls are TRBV30 and TRBJ1-2, with no clear D. The CDR3 has 13 amino acids. V dropped 0 bases and J dropped 2 bases, with 7 bases sitting between them. Germline V gene lookup returns CDR1 GTSNPN and CDR2 SVGIG (reference sequence). CDR3 amino acids: CAWSVDENYGYTF. CDR3 in DNA: TGTGCCTGGAGTGTTGACGAGAACTATGGCTACACCTTC. Combining the CDR3 with reference TRBV30 and TRBJ1-2 gives the whole variable domain SQTIHQWPATLVQPVGSPLSLECTVEGTSNPNLYWYRQAAGRGLQLLFYSVGIGQISSEVPQNLSASRPQDRQFILSSKKLLLSDSGFYLCAWSVDENYGYTFGSGTRLTVV.

The rearrangement joins TRBV4-2 to TRBJ2-7, with TRBD1 matching over 7 bases. The CDR3 is 14 residues long. Trimming cost V 4 bases and J 3 bases; bases outside gene matches: 6. Germline V gene data show CDR1 as LGHNA and CDR2 as YNFKEQ. The CDR3: CASSPGTALYEQYF. CDR3 in DNA: TGTGCCAGCAGCCCCGGGACAGCACTCTACGAGCAGTACTTC.

This chain uses TRBV7-3 with TRBJ2-2; 9 bases align to TRBD2. CDR1 is SGHTA and CDR2 is FQGTGA in the germline V gene. The length of the CDR3 is 20 residues. With 1 base clipped from V and 2 bases from J, the junction kept 14 bases outside the gene matches. As DNA, the CDR3 is TGTGCCAGCAGCTTAATTGCCAGCGGGGGGACCTGGATAAACACCGGGGAGCTGTTTTTT. Its translation is CASSLIASGGTWINTGELFF.

The rearrangement joins TRBV30 to TRBJ2-1; D gene unclear. This CDR3 comprises 11 residues. V lost 7 bases and J 4 bases, leaving 8 bases between the germline ends. Germline CDR1 and CDR2: GTSNPN and SVGIG (reference sequence). CDR3 DNA: TGTGCCTCGGACCGGTACAATGAGCAGTTCTTC. Its protein is CASDRYNEQFF.

CDR3 nucleotides: TGTGCCAGCAGTTTATCGATAATACTAGCGGAGAGCTCCTACAATGAGCAGTTCTTC. It yields the protein CASSLSIILAESSYNEQFF. This chain links TRBV27 with TRBJ2-1; the match to TRBD2 covers 8 bases. The CDR3 has 19 amino acids. Germline V gene sequence: CDR1 MNHEY, CDR2 SMNVEV (reference sequence). V was pared by 0 bases and J by 0 bases, with 10 bases of the junction left unmatched.

The J gene is TRBJ2-1, the V gene TRBV2; D is tentatively TRBD1 or TRBD2 (5 bases each). CDR3 length equals 15 residues. Trimming cost V 7 bases and J 0 bases, with 13 bases left between them. Germline V gene sequence: CDR1 SNHLY, CDR2 FYNNEI. The CDR3 DNA sequence: TGTGCCAGCAAGACAGACTACGGCTCCTACAATGAGCAGTTCTTC. Translation: CASKTDYGSYNEQFF.

This clone is classed as medium-sized. The chain couples TRBV28 to TRBJ1-1; possibly TRBD1 for D (5 bases). In germline, CDR1 is MDHEN, CDR2 SYDVKM. Trimming removed 10 bases at V and 6 bases at J, with 30 bases between. The CDR3 is made up of 17 amino acids. The CDR3 DNA reads TGTGCCACCAATTCAAATCCAGGGCGGGGGAACTACGCTGAAGCTTTCTTT. Its protein is CATNSNPGRGNYAEAFF.

V and J are TRBV5-4 and TRBJ1-6; D gene unclear. Germline CDR1 and CDR2: SGHNT and YYREEE (reference sequence). The length of the CDR3 is 14 residues. The V end lost 0 bases, the J end lost 10 bases, and 11 bases lay between the germline ends. The CDR3 coding sequence is TGTGCCAGCAGCTTGGCCAATGAGTGGTCACCCCTCCACTTT. Residues: CASSLANEWSPLHF.

The chain links TRBV27 to TRBJ2-7; TRBD1 matches 10 bases. The CDR3 covers 12 residues. With V trimmed by 6 bases and J by 5 bases, 1 base remained unmatched. Germline V gene lookup returns CDR1 MNHEY and CDR2 SMNVEV (reference sequence). CDR3 DNA sequence: TGTGCCAGCAGGACAGGGGGCGACGAGCAGTACTTC. It yields the protein CASRTGGDEQYF.

This clone occurred a few times. The CDR3 sequence is CASSDAGGLNEQYF. Written as DNA, the CDR3 is TGTGCCAGCAGTGATGCAGGGGGCCTGAACGAGCAGTACTTC. The gene calls are TRBV6-1 and TRBJ2-7; 8 nucleotides agree with TRBD1. Germline CDR1 and CDR2: MNHNS and SASEGT. The V and J ends lost 3 bases and 5 bases, in that order; junction bases with no gene match: 6. The CDR3 consists of 14 residues.

The chain joins TRBV5-4 to TRBJ2-3; perhaps TRBD2 as D (6 bases). This CDR3 has 14 amino acids. Trimming stripped 5 bases from V and 6 bases from J, with 16 bases between. Looked up from germline, CDR1 is SGHNT and CDR2 is YYREEE (reference sequence). The CDR3 reads CASREGQLGDTQYF. The CDR3 coding sequence is TGTGCCAGCAGGGAGGGTCAGCTCGGGGATACGCAGTATTTT.

The J gene is TRBJ2-7, the V gene TRBV7-6; a weak D match, TRBD2 (7 bases). The CDR3 is made up of 15 amino acids. Per the germline V gene, CDR1 is SGHVS and CDR2 is FNYEAQ. Trimming pared 0 bases from V and 4 bases from J, leaving 13 bases between. CDR3 nucleotides: TGTGCCAGCAGCTTAGCGCCGGGGGGCGCTTACGAGCAGTACTTC. Amino acids: CASSLAPGGAYEQYF.

The table lists this clone with a few counts. Relative to the germline gene, one junction end is altered; a read error may explain this. J is TRBJ2-7 and V is TRBV4-1; D call uncertain. CDR1 and CDR2 from the germline V gene are MGHRA and YSYEKL. The CDR3 contains 11 residues. For the CDR3, the DNA is TGTGCCAGCAGCAACCTTTACGAGCAGTACTTC. Translation: CASSNLYEQYF.

The chain has TRBV2 and TRBJ1-2; 9 nucleotides align to TRBD1. The CDR3 extends over 16 amino acids. After removal of 3 bases from V and 3 bases from J, the junction contained 8 bases not matched to a gene. Germline-derived CDR1 and CDR2 are SNHLY and FYNNEI. The CDR3 DNA is TGTGCCAGCAGTGAGAACCCGGGACAGGGCGACTATGGCTACACCTTC. Its translation: CASSENPGQGDYGYTF.

CDR3: CASSLAAGADTEAFF. In DNA, the CDR3 is TGTGCCAGCAGCTTGGCGGCGGGGGCGGACACTGAAGCTTTCTTT. The rearrangement links TRBV11-3 to TRBJ1-1; TRBD1 is a possible D gene (6 bases). This CDR3 region has 15 residues. Per germline, CDR1 SGHNT and CDR2 YENEEA. Trimming removed 3 bases at V and 3 bases at J, with 14 bases between.

J is TRBJ2-7 and V is TRBV5-4; TRBD2 matches 10 bases. The J segment lost 2 bases and the V segment lost 5 bases, leaving 7 bases of the junction unmatched. This CDR3 region has 15 residues. Germline CDR1 SGHNT, CDR2 YYREEE (reference sequence). CDR3 in amino acids: CASRGGLAVPYEQYF. As DNA, the CDR3 is TGTGCCAGCAGGGGCGGACTAGCGGTGCCCTACGAGCAGTACTTC.

The chain uses TRBV5-1 and TRBJ1-1; no clear D. CDR1 is SGHRS and CDR2 is YFSETQ in the germline V gene. The CDR3 spans 16 residues. The V gene lost 1 base and the J gene lost 0 bases, with 13 bases spanning the gap. This CDR3 reads CASSLKIGSMNTEAFF. In DNA, the CDR3 is TGCGCCAGCAGCTTGAAAATAGGAAGCATGAACACTGAAGCTTTCTTT.

The rearrangement links TRBV7-9 to TRBJ2-7; no reliable D call. The V and J ends lost 2 bases and 6 bases respectively, with 8 bases between them. The CDR3 extends over 12 amino acids. Germline values: CDR1 SEHNR, CDR2 FQNEAQ (reference sequence). The CDR3 nucleotides read TGTGCCAGCAGCTTATTGGGTGCCGAGCAGTACTTC. Translated: CASSLLGAEQYF.

V and J are TRBV9 and TRBJ2-3; D tentatively reads TRBD1 or TRBD2 (6 bases each). Trimming took 3 bases from V and 3 from J, leaving 11 bases between them. Germline CDR1 reads SGDLS; CDR2 reads YYNGEE. The CDR3 extends over 14 amino acids. The CDR3 sequence: CASSDGGQTDTQYF. The CDR3 nucleotides read TGTGCCAGCAGCGACGGGGGCCAAACAGATACGCAGTATTTT.

The chain carries TRBV5-1 and TRBJ2-7; 7 nucleotides line up with TRBD1. There are 15 residues in the CDR3. Trimming cost V 0 bases and J 7 bases; bases outside gene matches: 10. CDR1 and CDR2 (germline): SGHRS, YFSETQ. As DNA, the CDR3 is TGCGCCAGCAGCTTGGCCACAGGGGCGGTACGGGAGCAGTACTTC. This translates into CASSLATGAVREQYF.

V usage is TRBV7-3 and J usage is TRBJ2-7, with TRBD2 matching 15 bases. Unmatched junction bases numbered 4, after V lost 1 base and J lost 6 bases. Germline lookup yields CDR1 SGHTA and CDR2 FQGTGA. This CDR3 is built from 16 residues. CDR3 in DNA: TGTGCCAGCAGCTTAAGGACTAGCGGGAGGGCCGCCGAGCAGTACTTC. Encoded protein: CASSLRTSGRAAEQYF. Combining the CDR3 with reference TRBV7-3 and TRBJ2-7 gives the whole variable domain GAGVSQTPSNKVTEKGKYVELRCDPISGHTALYWYRQSLGQGPEFLIYFQGTGAADDSGLPNDRFFAVRPEGSVSTLKIQRTERGDSAVYLCASSLRTSGRAAEQYFGPGTRLTVT.